The text below deals with one TCR beta chain. Its antigen is unidentified. This sample was taken from a study of cytomegalovirus exposure and HLA in healthy donors. Study-level results: Using the classifier, cytomegalovirus status was reportedly diagnosed with high specificity and sensitivity.

The PCR was carried out with 60 Vbeta primers and 13 Jbeta primers. The repertoire was sequenced with immunoSEQ multiplex PCR; TCRdb's copy has only in-frame clones and lacks some. The table has roughly 80,000 clones, approximately 88% seen once. The CDR3 contains 15 residues. Germline CDR1 is LNHNV and CDR2 is YYDKDF (reference sequence). The V and J ends lost 0 bases and 3 bases respectively, with 9 bases between them. The gene calls are TRBV15 and TRBJ1-3; a possible D gene is TRBD1 (6 bases). Sequenced material: PBMCs. This receptor was taken from a woman aged 45 to 65 in good health and CMV-seronegative. This chain's CDR3 is CATSREQGIGNTIYF. Here the CDR3 DNA reads TGTGCCACCAGCAGAGAACAGGGTATTGGAAACACCATATATTTT.